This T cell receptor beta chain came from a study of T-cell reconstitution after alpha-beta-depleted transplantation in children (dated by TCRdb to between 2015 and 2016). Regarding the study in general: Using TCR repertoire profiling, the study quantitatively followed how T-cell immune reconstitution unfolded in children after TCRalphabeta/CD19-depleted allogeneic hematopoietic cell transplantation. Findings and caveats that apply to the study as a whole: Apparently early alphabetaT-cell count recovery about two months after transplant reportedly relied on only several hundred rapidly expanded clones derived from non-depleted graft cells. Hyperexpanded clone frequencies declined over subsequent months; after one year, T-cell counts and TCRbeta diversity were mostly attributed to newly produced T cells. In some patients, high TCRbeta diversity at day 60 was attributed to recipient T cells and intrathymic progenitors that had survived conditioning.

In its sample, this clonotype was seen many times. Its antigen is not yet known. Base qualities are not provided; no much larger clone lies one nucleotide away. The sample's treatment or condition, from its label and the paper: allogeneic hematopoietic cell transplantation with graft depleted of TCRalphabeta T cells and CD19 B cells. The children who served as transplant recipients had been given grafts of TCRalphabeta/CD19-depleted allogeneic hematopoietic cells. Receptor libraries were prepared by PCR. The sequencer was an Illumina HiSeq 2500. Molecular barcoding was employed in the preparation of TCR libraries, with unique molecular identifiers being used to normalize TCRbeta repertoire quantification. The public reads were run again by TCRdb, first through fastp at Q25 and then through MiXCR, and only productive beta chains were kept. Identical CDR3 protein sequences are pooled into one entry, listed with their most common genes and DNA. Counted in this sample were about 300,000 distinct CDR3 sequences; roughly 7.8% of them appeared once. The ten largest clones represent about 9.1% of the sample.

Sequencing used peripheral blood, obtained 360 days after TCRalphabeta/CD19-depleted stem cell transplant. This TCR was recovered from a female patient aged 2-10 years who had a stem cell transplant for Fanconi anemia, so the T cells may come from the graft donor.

The nucleotide sequence is given as TGCGCCAGCAGCTTGGGCGCCGGGGCGTTCTTC. Its protein product is CASSLGAGAFF. The rearrangement combines TRBV5-1 with TRBJ2-1; the D call is tentative, TRBD1 or TRBD2, as each matches 5 bases. At the junction V is shortened by 0 bases and J by 15 bases, with 10 bases in between. The germline V gene gives CDR1 as SGHRS and CDR2 as YFSETQ. The CDR3, from cysteine to phenylalanine, totals 11 residues. CDR3 DNA only is kept here, 33 bases in frame from base 1.